Listed here are 29 T cell receptor beta chains from one sample, sequenced in a study of blood T cell repertoires in COVID-19. Here immunoSEQ multiplex PCR was the method, and the copy in TCRdb shows in-frame clones only, minus some. The sample lists 75,000 to 90,000 clones, roughly 78% occurring once. Input material: peripheral blood. These receptors were obtained from a woman in her 70s with acute or convalescent COVID-19.

The table lists this clone with a few counts. The chain employs TRBV7-2 and TRBJ1-1; 10 bases are a match to TRBD1. Germline CDR1 reads SGHTA; CDR2 reads FQGNSA. The CDR3 is 14 residues long. Trimming took 5 bases from V and 2 from J; bases not matched to a gene: 2. The CDR3 region has the DNA TGTGCCAGCAGCAAGACAGGGGGCAACACTGAAGCTTTCTTT. Its translation is CASSKTGGNTEAFF.

This clone showed up just a few times. V usage is TRBV7-2 and J usage is TRBJ2-1, with 7 bases that match TRBD2. J lost 9 bases, V lost 2 bases, and 10 bases had no gene match. Germline assignment: CDR1 SGHTA and CDR2 FQGNSA. This CDR3 is built from 15 residues. The CDR3, as DNA: TGTGCCAGCAGCTTATCGGCTAGCGGTTATGTTGAGCAGTTCTTC. This codes for CASSLSASGYVEQFF.

The rearrangement uses TRBV4-1 and TRBJ2-1; possible D gene TRBD1, 6 bases. Germline assignment: CDR1 MGHRA and CDR2 YSYEKL. The CDR3 sequence is 14 residues long. The ends were cut back, 3 bases at V and 7 bases at J, with 13 bases in the middle. CDR3 sequence: CASSHLQGLNEQFF. CDR3 DNA: TGCGCCAGCAGCCATCTCCAGGGGTTGAATGAGCAGTTCTTC.

This clone was observed a few times. The rearrangement joins TRBV7-8 to TRBJ1-5; perhaps TRBD1 as D (6 bases). In germline, CDR1 is SGHVS, CDR2 FQNEAQ. V was shortened by 4 bases and J by 3 bases, with 10 bases between the two germline ends. This CDR3 comprises 14 residues. The CDR3 DNA reads TGTGCCAGCAGCTCAGGGGTTATCAATCAGCCCCAGCATTTT. Translation: CASSSGVINQPQHF.

This clone was seen a few times. The chain combines TRBV28 with TRBJ1-5, with TRBD1 matching over 9 bases. Germline V gene lookup returns CDR1 MDHEN and CDR2 SYDVKM. V gave up 4 bases and J gave up 4 bases; unmatched junction bases: 2. The CDR3 runs 14 residues. The CDR3 coding sequence is TGTGCCAGCAGTTCCGGACAGGGGAATCAGCCCCAGCATTTT. It codes for CASSSGQGNQPQHF.

The rearrangement uses TRBV19 and TRBJ1-3; TRBD1 matches at 9 bases. CDR1 and CDR2 from the germline V gene are LNHDA and SQIVND (reference sequence). This CDR3 is built from 14 residues. With 6 bases clipped from V and 4 bases from J, the junction kept 4 bases outside the gene matches. In DNA, the CDR3 is TGTGCCAGTAGATCGGGACAGGGAGGAAACACCATATATTTT. Translating gives CASRSGQGGNTIYF.

The chain uses TRBV7-2 and TRBJ1-3; tentative D call: TRBD1 (6 bases). Looked up from germline, CDR1 is SGHTA and CDR2 is FQGNSA. CDR3 length: 17 amino acids. The germline V and J ends were trimmed by 1 base and 0 bases, with 13 bases remaining between them. The CDR3 is CASSLGVGGASGNTIYF. CDR3 nucleotide sequence: TGTGCCAGCAGCTTAGGAGTTGGGGGGGCCTCTGGAAACACCATATATTTT.

This clone was observed a handful of times. The J gene is TRBJ1-1, the V gene TRBV3-1 (or the pseudogene TRBV3-2), with 9 bases lining up with TRBD1. V trimming: 0 bases; J trimming: 3 bases; junction bases outside the gene matches: 8. The CDR3 is 17 residues long. From germline, CDR1 is LGHDT and CDR2 YNNKEL (reference sequence). The CDR3 DNA reads as TGTGCCAGCAGCCAAGATCTTGGGGACAGGGTACACACTGAAGCTTTCTTT. This gives the protein CASSQDLGDRVHTEAFF.

This clone was counted once. The CDR3 bases are TGTGCCAGCTCACCCCCCTCCGAGGGAGGGGAGACCCAGTACTTC. Its protein is CASSPPSEGGETQYF. The genes are TRBV18 and TRBJ2-5; 7 bases align to TRBD2. V shed 3 bases and J 5 bases; nucleotides not matched to a gene: 9. This CDR3 contains 15 residues. The germline V gene has CDR1 KGHSH and CDR2 LQKENI.

The chain uses TRBV5-5 and TRBJ2-7, with 8 bases lining up with TRBD1. The CDR3 length is 12 residues. With 2 bases clipped from V and 12 bases from J, the junction kept 7 bases outside the gene matches. The germline CDR1 and CDR2 sequences are SGHKS and YYEKEE (reference sequence). In nucleotides, the CDR3 is TGTGCCAGCAGCTTCTCTTCGGACAGGGTGTACTTC. Protein sequence: CASSFSSDRVYF.

V and J are TRBV3-1 (or the pseudogene TRBV3-2) and TRBJ2-3; possible D gene TRBD1, 5 bases. The CDR3 contains 18 residues. Between the trimmed V and J ends, which lost 0 bases and 3 bases, there was a span of 19 bases. From germline, CDR1 is LGHDT and CDR2 YNNKEL (reference sequence). As DNA, the CDR3 is TGTGCCAGCAGCCAAGAAGTGACAGCACTCGCCATGACAGATACGCAGTATTTT. Amino acid sequence: CASSQEVTALAMTDTQYF.

This chain uses TRBV5-5 with TRBJ1-3; 7 nucleotides align to TRBD1. V was clipped by 4 bases and J by 0 bases; unmatched bases: 7. This CDR3 has 16 amino acids. The germline V gene encodes CDR1 SGHKS and CDR2 YYEKEE (reference sequence). The chain's CDR3 is CASSVEGQLSGNTIYF. CDR3 in DNA: TGTGCCAGCAGCGTAGAGGGACAGCTCTCTGGAAACACCATATATTTT. Based on the CDR3 plus reference TRBV5-5 and TRBJ1-3, the full variable domain is DAGVTQSPTHLIKTRGQQVTLRCSPISGHKSVSWYQQVLGQGPQFIFQYYEKEERGRGNFPDRFSARQFPNYSSELNVNALLLGDSALYLCASSVEGQLSGNTIYFGEGSWLTVV.

The chain joins TRBV9 to TRBJ1-1; D is unresolved. Germline CDR1 SGDLS, CDR2 YYNGEE. This CDR3 contains 16 residues. V dropped 4 bases and J dropped 7 bases, with 23 bases sitting between them. CDR3 protein: CASSMHPSMGAGEAFF. The DNA of the CDR3 is TGTGCCAGCAGCATGCACCCGTCGATGGGCGCGGGTGAAGCTTTCTTT.

The rearrangement uses TRBV7-2 and TRBJ2-7; possibly TRBD1 for D (5 bases). The CDR3 runs to 13 residues. V was trimmed by 1 base and J by 6 bases, leaving 10 bases between them. Germline lookup yields CDR1 SGHTA and CDR2 FQGNSA. DNA of the CDR3: TGTGCCAGCAGCTTAGTAGGGGAAGGCGAGCAGTACTTC. Its protein product is CASSLVGEGEQYF. Drawing the rest from reference TRBV7-2 and TRBJ2-7, the complete variable domain is GAGVSQSPSNKVTEKGKDVELRCDPISGHTALYWYRQSLGQGLEFLIYFQGNSAPDKSGLPSDRFSAERTGGSVSTLTIQRTQQEDSAVYLCASSLVGEGEQYFGPGTRLTVT.

J is TRBJ2-2 and V is TRBV5-1; 7 nucleotides align to TRBD2. This CDR3 has 16 amino acids. Trimming removed 4 bases from V and 0 bases from J; junction bases left unmatched: 6. In germline, CDR1 is SGHRS, CDR2 YFSETQ. CDR3 protein: CASSARSGANTGELFF. CDR3 sequence (DNA): TGCGCCAGCAGCGCCAGGAGCGGGGCGAACACCGGGGAGCTGTTTTTT.

The genes are TRBV9 and TRBJ2-2, with TRBD1 matching 7 bases. V gave up 4 bases and J gave up 6 bases; unmatched junction bases: 6. CDR3 size: 14 residues. CDR1 is SGDLS and CDR2 is YYNGEE in the germline V gene. DNA of the CDR3: TGTGCCAGCAGCATTACAGGGGACGCCGGGGAGCTGTTTTTT. It codes for CASSITGDAGELFF.

The V call is TRBV14, the J call TRBJ1-6, with D unresolved. The V end was cut by 0 bases, the J end by 8 bases, with 11 bases between. The CDR3 is made up of 15 amino acids. Germline values: CDR1 SGHDN, CDR2 FVKESK. This CDR3 reads CASSQDPGLDSPLHF. The CDR3 nucleotides are TGTGCCAGCAGCCAAGATCCGGGTCTGGATTCACCCCTCCACTTT. The entire variable domain, with the rest obtained from reference TRBV14 and TRBJ1-6, is as follows: EAGVTQFPSHSVIEKGQTVTLRCDPISGHDNLYWYRRVMGKEIKFLLHFVKESKQDESGMPNNRFLAERTGGTYSTLKVQPAELEDSGVYFCASSQDPGLDSPLHFGNGTRLTVT.

The sample holds one count of this clone. The chain uses TRBV5-4 and TRBJ2-3; 7 nucleotides align to TRBD2. The length of the CDR3 is 15 residues. Trimming cost V 3 bases and J 8 bases; bases outside gene matches: 12. Germline values: CDR1 SGHNT, CDR2 YYREEE (reference sequence). The CDR3 sequence: CASSSTQRGYVTQYF. CDR3 in DNA: TGTGCCAGCAGCTCCACCCAGCGGGGTTACGTTACGCAGTATTTT.

The V gene is TRBV9, the J gene TRBJ2-7; 12 nucleotides align to TRBD1. Per the germline V gene, CDR1 is SGDLS and CDR2 is YYNGEE. The V gene end was trimmed by 3 bases and the J gene end by 7 bases; junction bases not matched to a gene: 8. CDR3 size: 15 residues. CDR3 sequence (DNA): TGTGCCAGCAGCGCCGAGGGACAGGGGGCGCGGGAGCAGTACTTC. Its protein is CASSAEGQGAREQYF.

V gene TRBV11-3 combines with J gene TRBJ2-7; 12 nucleotides agree with TRBD1. V was clipped by 2 bases and J by 6 bases; unmatched bases: 8. The CDR3 totals 16 residues. Germline V lookup: CDR1 SGHNT, CDR2 YENEEA. The CDR3 DNA reads TGTGCCAGCAGCTTATACCGGGACAGGGGGCGCTTCGAGCAGTACTTC. It is translated as CASSLYRDRGRFEQYF.

The chain carries TRBV6-1 and TRBJ2-3; TRBD2 matches 7 bases. Germline V gene sequence: CDR1 MNHNS, CDR2 SASEGT. The CDR3 is made up of 15 amino acids. V dropped 4 bases and J dropped 0; count of bases not matched to a gene: 4. The CDR3 protein is CASSGGGSSTDTQYF. The DNA for the CDR3 is TGTGCCAGCAGTGGGGGGGGGTCTAGCACAGATACGCAGTATTTT.

In this sample, this clone turned up a few times. This sequence joins TRBV6-5 and TRBJ2-7; 12 bases are shared with TRBD2. The CDR3 spans 14 residues. Germline V gene lookup returns CDR1 MNHEY and CDR2 SVGAGI. Unmatched junction bases numbered 5, after V lost 5 bases and J lost 6 bases. CDR3 DNA: TGTGCCAGCAGTCGCCTAGCGGGGGGGCGCGAGCAGTACTTC. It codes for CASSRLAGGREQYF.

The chain carries TRBV7-8 and TRBJ1-6; 7 nucleotides agree with TRBD1. The CDR3 spans 15 residues. Germline assignment: CDR1 SGHVS and CDR2 FQNEAQ. The trim removed 2 bases at V and 9 bases at J, leaving 7 bases unmatched. Here the CDR3 DNA reads TGTGCCAGCAGCTTAACGACAGGGTTAACTTCACCCCTCCACTTT. Translation: CASSLTTGLTSPLHF.

V is TRBV5-4 and J is TRBJ2-1; 8 bases agree with TRBD1. In germline, CDR1 is SGHNT, CDR2 YYREEE (reference sequence). The CDR3 has 16 residues. The V and J ends lost 5 bases and 9 bases, in that order; junction bases with no gene match: 16. DNA for the CDR3: TGTGCCAGCAGTCCCGGACAGGGCCGTTCCTTCGCTGAGCAGTTCTTC. Translation gives CASSPGQGRSFAEQFF.

V is TRBV3-1 (or the pseudogene TRBV3-2) and J is TRBJ1-1; TRBD1 agrees at 9 bases. V shed 4 bases and J 3 bases; nucleotides not matched to a gene: 3. The germline gives CDR1 LGHDT, CDR2 YNNKEL (reference sequence). The CDR3 has 14 amino acids. The CDR3 DNA follows: TGTGCCAGCAGCCCGTGGGACAGGGACACTGAAGCTTTCTTT. Translated, it gives CASSPWDRDTEAFF.

This clone was picked up one time. This chain connects TRBV5-4 to TRBJ2-7, with 7 positions matching TRBD1. V lost 3 bases, J lost 2 bases, and 5 bases stayed unmatched. The CDR3 is 14 residues long. The germline V gene has CDR1 SGHNT and CDR2 YYREEE (reference sequence). CDR3: CASSWRTGAYEQYF. The CDR3 DNA is TGTGCCAGCAGCTGGCGGACAGGAGCCTACGAGCAGTACTTC.

The genes are TRBV4-2 and TRBJ1-1; D ambiguous. CDR1 and CDR2 from the germline V gene are LGHNA and YNFKEQ. The CDR3 totals 14 residues. V lost 9 bases, J lost 4 bases, and 18 bases lay in between. CDR3 sequence: CASRVLRDVTEAFF. Written as DNA, the CDR3 is TGTGCCAGTCGGGTATTGAGGGATGTCACTGAAGCTTTCTTT.

The CDR3 coding sequence is TGTGCCAGCAGTCTAGCGGGGGGGTGGACCGGGGAGCTGTTTTTT. Translating it yields CASSLAGGWTGELFF. The genes are TRBV5-4 and TRBJ2-2, with 12 bases matching TRBD2. CDR1 is SGHNT, CDR2 YYREEE, per germline (reference sequence). The CDR3 runs 15 residues. Germline trimming cut 5 bases from V and 5 bases from J; bases unmatched to any gene: 4.

This clone was seen once. This rearrangement joins TRBV7-6 to TRBJ2-6, with 12 nucleotides matching TRBD1. J gave up 2 bases and V 0 bases, and 5 bases lay outside the gene matches. Germline V gives CDR1 SGHVS, CDR2 FNYEAQ. CDR3 size: 19 residues. CDR3 in DNA: TGTGCCAGCAGCTTAGCCGGGACAGGGGGCTTGGCTGGGGCCAACGTCCTGACTTTC. Its translation is CASSLAGTGGLAGANVLTF.